Sequencing of this TCR beta chain was carried out in a study of T cells in Graves' hyperthyroidism and ophthalmopathy (dated by TCRdb to about 2019). As for the study more broadly: Peripheral blood samples were taken at initial diagnosis, before any treatment was given. The approximately 100 discovery patients were divided at random into training and test sets in a 7:3 ratio. In over five Graves' hyperthyroidism patients, the study also compared T-cell repertoires from thyroid tissue with T-cell repertoires from blood. Once sampling was done, hyperthyroidism patients were given methimazole at a starting dose of 30 mg daily, whereas ophthalmopathy patients were given high-dose intravenous methylprednisolone. According to the paper, TCR Vbeta CDR3 sequencing was carried out on 135 peripheral blood samples, which came from approximately 41 ophthalmopathy, about 75 hyperthyroidism and roughly 17 progressor patients. TCR V-J signatures able to tell the groups apart were searched for in a discovery cohort of approximately 95 patients, of whom about 40 had Graves' ophthalmopathy and roughly 59 had stable Graves' hyperthyroidism. Prospective prediction of ophthalmopathy was tested in an independent validation cohort consisting of roughly 20 hyperthyroidism patients and more than 15 patients who later progressed to ophthalmopathy.

TCR beta CDR3 regions were amplified from RNA transcripts. For the first round of RT-PCR on the TCR CDR3, the HTBI primer set was used together with the Qiagen OneStep RT-PCR kit. The libraries were constructed in a second round of multiplex PCR and then size-selected and purified. The libraries were sequenced on an Illumina HiSeq2000 using paired-end 100 bp reads. Turning to the authors' computational methods: SOAPnuke was used to process the raw data, with reads discarded if the reads contained adapters or uncalled bases, had a mean Phred below 15, or lacked an exact constant-primer or identifier match. COPE v1.2.5 was used to merge high-quality paired reads, and clonotypes were defined as unique nucleotide sequences. Clonotypes were aligned to IMGT TRBV, TRBD and TRBJ reference segments using MiTCR v1.1. The analysis was restricted to V-J combinations with a frequency above 0.0001, which together covered about 99% of the repertoires. The TCS score was defined as the ratio of F50 (clonal expansion) to E x V (chaos), calculated using BLOSUM62-based TCRdist between CDR3 peptides within each V-J. Welch's t-statistics and random forest reduced just over 500 V-J features to roughly 13, which were used in a naive Bayes classifier (R e1071). TCRdb applied fastp at Q25 and MiXCR to the public reads, then kept only in-frame beta chains. Under each unique CDR3 protein, matching rows form one entry showing the most common genes and DNA. These V and J calls derive from TCRdb rather than the authors' analysis. The sample profile shows 400,000 or so distinct CDR3 sequences; around 15% of them were found once. The ten largest clones capture 20% of the sample.

The investigation overall reported the following: Most expanded thyroid clonotypes (frequency above 0.001) were also detected in blood, a finding suggesting that blood repertoires may reflect thyroid immune responses. In validation, the model predicted progression to ophthalmopathy with around 71% sensitivity and approximately 74% specificity, a median of 6.5 months before onset. Ophthalmopathy was separated from stable hyperthyroidism by a 13 V-J signature model, with 87.88% sensitivity and around 81% specificity obtained in cross-validation and 80%/75% obtained in testing. No statistical method was used to set the sample size in advance, and investigators knew the group allocation.

Ophthalmopathy patients had moderately to severely active disease, Clinical Activity Score of at least 3, NOSPECS grade of at least 4, and duration under 3 months. Exclusion was applied to patients with uncontrolled infections, other autoimmune diseases, pregnancy or lactation. Diagnoses relied on clinical symptoms, serum thyroxine and TRAb, thyroid ultrasound and orbital computed tomography. PBMCs were separated from roughly 9.6 ml of fresh peripheral blood using Ficoll-Paque density gradient centrifugation. Total RNA was extracted using Trizol reagent, and RNA quality was assessed on an Agilent 2100 Bioanalyzer. The CDR3 measures 16 amino acids from cysteine to phenylalanine. Just the 48-base CDR3 DNA is kept, in frame starting at base 1. The germline V gene encodes CDR1 ENHRY and CDR2 SYGVKD. V is clipped by 7 bases and J by 4 bases, and the sequence between their germline boundaries is 22 bases long.

This clonotype appeared many times. Its antigen is unknown. Qualities for individual bases were not recorded, and no much larger clone is one base off. The clonotype originates from a woman in her twenties or thirties with Graves' ophthalmopathy. What was sequenced was blood. The sequence links TRBV10-3 to TRBJ1-2; confidence is insufficient to name the D gene. This receptor has the CDR3 CAITSRATGAGYGYTF. The DNA sequence is given as TGTGCCATCACCAGTAGGGCCACGGGCGCAGGCTATGGCTACACCTTC.